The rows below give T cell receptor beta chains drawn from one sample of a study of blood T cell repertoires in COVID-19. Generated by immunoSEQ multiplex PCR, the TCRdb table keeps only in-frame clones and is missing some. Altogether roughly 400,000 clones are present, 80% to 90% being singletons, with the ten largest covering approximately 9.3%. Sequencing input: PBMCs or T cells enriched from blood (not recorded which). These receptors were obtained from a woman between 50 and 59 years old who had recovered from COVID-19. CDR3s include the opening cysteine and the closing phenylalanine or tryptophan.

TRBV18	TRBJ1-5	CASSLTQGSSNQPQHF
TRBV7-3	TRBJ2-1	CASSSGGQGTTYNEQFF
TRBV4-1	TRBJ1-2	CASSQYEEGTIGYTF
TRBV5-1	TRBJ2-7	CASSPNLGQAYEQYF
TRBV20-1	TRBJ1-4	CSASPQGNRNEKLFF
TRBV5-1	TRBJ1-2	CASSLGGTANYGYTF
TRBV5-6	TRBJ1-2	CASSLLQGYGYTF
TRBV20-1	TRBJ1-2	CSASNNQWGYTF
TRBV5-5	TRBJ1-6	CASRRQADRNSPLHF
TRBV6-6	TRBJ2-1	CASTRGLIDEQFF
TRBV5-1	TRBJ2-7	CASSPNTGTGNYEQYF
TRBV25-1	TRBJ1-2	CASSVRERPGYTF
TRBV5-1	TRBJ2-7	CASSYTRGPDSYEQYF
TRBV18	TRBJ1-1	CASSFVPGQGSDTEAFF
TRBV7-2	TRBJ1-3	CASSPQGQLSGNTIYF
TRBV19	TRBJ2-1	CASQLGHSDYNEQFF
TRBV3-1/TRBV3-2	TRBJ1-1	CASSQVSDTEAFF
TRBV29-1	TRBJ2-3	CSVERTGGGGDTQYF
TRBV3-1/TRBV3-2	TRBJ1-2	CASSRGTHYGYTF
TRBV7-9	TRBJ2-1	CASSLGEVPYNEQFF
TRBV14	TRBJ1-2	CASSQETGPYYGYTF
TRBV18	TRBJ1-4	CASSPGGRSLPGKLFF